This TCR beta chain comes out of a study of T cell responses to AZD1222 COVID-19 vaccine. This CDR3 has 15 residues. The germline V gene has CDR1 MNHEY and CDR2 SVGAGI. V lost 6 bases, J lost 1 base, and 12 bases lay in between. Points on this clone: The antigen is not known.

Whole-study findings and limits: Per reports, nearly half of all spike-specific TCRs target regions that are unmutated in variants.

Assay: immunoSEQ multiplex PCR; the TCRdb copy retains only in-frame clones and omits some. Seen here are 150,000 or so clones, under 95% observed once, and the top ten hold under 1.5%. The sample in question was peripheral blood, obtained 28 days after the second AZD1222 dose. The clonotype comes from an adult who received the AZD1222 COVID-19 vaccine. The genes are TRBV6-5 and TRBJ1-4; D uncertain. CDR3: CASRPAEGTNEKLFF. CDR3 DNA: TGTGCCAGCAGGCCGGCGGAGGGAACTAATGAAAAACTGTTTTTT.